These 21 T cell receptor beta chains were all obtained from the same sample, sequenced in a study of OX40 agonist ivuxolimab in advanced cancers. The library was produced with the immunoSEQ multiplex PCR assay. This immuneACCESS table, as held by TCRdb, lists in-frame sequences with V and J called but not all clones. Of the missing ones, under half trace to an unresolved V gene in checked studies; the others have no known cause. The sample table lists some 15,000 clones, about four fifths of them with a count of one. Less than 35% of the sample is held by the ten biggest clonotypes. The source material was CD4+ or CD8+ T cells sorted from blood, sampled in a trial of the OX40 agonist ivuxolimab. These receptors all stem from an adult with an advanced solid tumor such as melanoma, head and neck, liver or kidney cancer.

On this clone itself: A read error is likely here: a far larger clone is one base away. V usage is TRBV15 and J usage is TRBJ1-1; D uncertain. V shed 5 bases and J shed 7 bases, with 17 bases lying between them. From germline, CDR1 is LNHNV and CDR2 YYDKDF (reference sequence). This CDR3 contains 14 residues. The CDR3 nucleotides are TGTGCCACCAGCGAATCAAGGGAGTCAGATGAAGCTTTCTTT. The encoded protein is CATSESRESDEAFF. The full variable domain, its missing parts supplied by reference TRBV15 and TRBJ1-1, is DAMVIQNPRYQVTQFGKPVTLSCSQTLNHNVMYWYQQKSSQAPKLLFHYYDKDFNNEADTPDNFQSRRPNTSFCFLDIRSPGLGDTAMYLCATSESRESDEAFFGQGTRLTVV.

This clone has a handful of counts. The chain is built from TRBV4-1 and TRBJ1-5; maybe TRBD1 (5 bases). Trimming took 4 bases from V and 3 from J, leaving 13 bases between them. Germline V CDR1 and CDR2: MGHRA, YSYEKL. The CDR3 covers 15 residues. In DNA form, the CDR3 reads TGCGCCAGCAGCCCCCGGACGGGACTCAATCAGCCCCAGCATTTT. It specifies CASSPRTGLNQPQHF.

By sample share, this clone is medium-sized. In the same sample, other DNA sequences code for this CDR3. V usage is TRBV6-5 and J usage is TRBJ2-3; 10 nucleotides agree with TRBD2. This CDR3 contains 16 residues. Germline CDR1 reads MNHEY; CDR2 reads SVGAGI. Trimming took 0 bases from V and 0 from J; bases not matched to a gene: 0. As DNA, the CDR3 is TGTGCCAGCAGTTACTCGACTAGCGGGAGCACAGATACGCAGTATTTT. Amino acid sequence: CASSYSTSGSTDTQYF.

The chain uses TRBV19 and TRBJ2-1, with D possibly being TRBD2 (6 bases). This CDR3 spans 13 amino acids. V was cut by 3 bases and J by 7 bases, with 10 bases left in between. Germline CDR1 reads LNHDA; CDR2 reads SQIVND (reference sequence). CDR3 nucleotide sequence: TGTGCCAGTAGTATTAATAGCGGAAATGAGCAGTTCTTC. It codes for CASSINSGNEQFF.

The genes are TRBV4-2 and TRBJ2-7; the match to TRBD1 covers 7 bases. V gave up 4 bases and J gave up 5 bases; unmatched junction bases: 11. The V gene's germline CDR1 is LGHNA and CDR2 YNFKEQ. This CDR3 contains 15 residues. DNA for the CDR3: TGTGCCAGCAGCCGATTAACAGGGGAGTCCAACGAGCAGTACTTC. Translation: CASSRLTGESNEQYF.

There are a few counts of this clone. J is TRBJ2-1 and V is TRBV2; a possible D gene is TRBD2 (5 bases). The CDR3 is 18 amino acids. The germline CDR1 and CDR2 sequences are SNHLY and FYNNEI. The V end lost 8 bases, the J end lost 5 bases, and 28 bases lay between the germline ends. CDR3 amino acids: CASDRTAEVGQRDNEQFF. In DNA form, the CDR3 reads TGTGCCAGCGACCGGACCGCAGAGGTTGGGCAGAGGGACAATGAGCAGTTCTTC.

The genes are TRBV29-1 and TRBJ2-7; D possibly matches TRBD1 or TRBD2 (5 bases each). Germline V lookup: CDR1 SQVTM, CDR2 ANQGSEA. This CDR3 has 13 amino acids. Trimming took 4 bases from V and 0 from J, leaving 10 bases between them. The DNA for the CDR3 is TGCAGCGTTGTCGCAGGGAGCTCCTACGAGCAGTACTTC. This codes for CSVVAGSSYEQYF.

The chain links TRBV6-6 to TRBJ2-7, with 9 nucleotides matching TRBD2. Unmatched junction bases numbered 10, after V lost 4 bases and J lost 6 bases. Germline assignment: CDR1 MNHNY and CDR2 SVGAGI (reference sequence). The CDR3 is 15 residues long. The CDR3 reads CASSFLAGATGEQYF. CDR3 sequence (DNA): TGTGCCAGCAGTTTCTTAGCGGGGGCTACTGGCGAGCAGTACTTC.

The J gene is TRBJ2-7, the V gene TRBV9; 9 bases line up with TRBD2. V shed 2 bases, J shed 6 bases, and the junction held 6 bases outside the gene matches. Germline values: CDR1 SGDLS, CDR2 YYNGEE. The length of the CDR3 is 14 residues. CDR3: CASSVSSGVREQYF. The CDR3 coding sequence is TGTGCCAGCAGCGTCTCTAGCGGGGTTCGCGAGCAGTACTTC.

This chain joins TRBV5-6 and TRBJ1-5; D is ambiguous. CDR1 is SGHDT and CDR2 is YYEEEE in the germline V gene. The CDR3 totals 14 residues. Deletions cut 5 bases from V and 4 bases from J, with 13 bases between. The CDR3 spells CASSSQLGNQPQHF. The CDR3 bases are TGTGCCAGCAGTTCACAATTGGGAAATCAGCCCCAGCATTTT.

DNA of the CDR3: TGTGCCAGCAGCCAATCGGGGACGGCCGCTCCCAATGAGCAGTTCTTC. As protein: CASSQSGTAAPNEQFF. The genes are TRBV14 and TRBJ2-1; D could derive from TRBD1 or TRBD2 (5 bases each). This CDR3 is 16 amino acids long. The V and J ends lost 2 bases and 6 bases respectively, with 17 bases between them. The germline V gene encodes CDR1 SGHDN and CDR2 FVKESK.

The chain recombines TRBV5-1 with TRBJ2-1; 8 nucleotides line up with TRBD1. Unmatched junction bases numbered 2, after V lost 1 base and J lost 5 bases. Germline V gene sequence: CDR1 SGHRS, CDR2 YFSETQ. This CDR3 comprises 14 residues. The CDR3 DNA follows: TGCGCCAGCAGCTTGTTGGGACAGGACAATGAGCAGTTCTTC. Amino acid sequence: CASSLLGQDNEQFF.

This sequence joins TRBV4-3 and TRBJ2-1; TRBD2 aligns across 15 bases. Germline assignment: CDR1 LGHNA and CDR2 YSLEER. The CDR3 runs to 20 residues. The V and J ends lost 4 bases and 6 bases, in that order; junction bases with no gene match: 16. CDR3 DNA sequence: TGCGCCAGCAGCCCTCCTCCGGGACTAGCGGGAGGTAAAGTATTCAATGAGCAGTTCTTC. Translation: CASSPPPGLAGGKVFNEQFF.

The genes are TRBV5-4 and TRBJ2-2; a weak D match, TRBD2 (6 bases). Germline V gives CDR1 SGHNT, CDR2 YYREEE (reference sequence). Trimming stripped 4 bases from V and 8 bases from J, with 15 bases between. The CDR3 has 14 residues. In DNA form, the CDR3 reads TGTGCCAGCAGCGCCGGAGGGGATTCAGGGGAGCTGTTTTTT. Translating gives CASSAGGDSGELFF.

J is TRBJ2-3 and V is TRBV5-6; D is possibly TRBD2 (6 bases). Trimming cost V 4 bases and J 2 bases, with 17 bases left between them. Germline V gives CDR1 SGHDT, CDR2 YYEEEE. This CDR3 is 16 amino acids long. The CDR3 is CASSLMDRGNTDTQYF. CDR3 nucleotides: TGTGCCAGCAGCCTTATGGACCGGGGGAACACAGATACGCAGTATTTT.

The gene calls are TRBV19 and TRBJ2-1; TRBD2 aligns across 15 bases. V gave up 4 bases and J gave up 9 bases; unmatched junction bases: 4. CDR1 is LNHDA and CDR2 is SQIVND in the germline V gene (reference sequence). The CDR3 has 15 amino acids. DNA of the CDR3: TGTGCCAGTAGTACCGGACTAGCGGGAGGGTTTGAGCAGTTCTTC. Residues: CASSTGLAGGFEQFF.

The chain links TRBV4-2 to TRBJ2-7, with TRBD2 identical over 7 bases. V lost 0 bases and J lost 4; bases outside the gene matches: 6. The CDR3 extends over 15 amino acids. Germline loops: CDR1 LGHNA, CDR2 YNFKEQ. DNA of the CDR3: TGTGCCAGCAGCCAAGAGGCGGGAGCCTCTTACGAGCAGTACTTC. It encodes CASSQEAGASYEQYF.

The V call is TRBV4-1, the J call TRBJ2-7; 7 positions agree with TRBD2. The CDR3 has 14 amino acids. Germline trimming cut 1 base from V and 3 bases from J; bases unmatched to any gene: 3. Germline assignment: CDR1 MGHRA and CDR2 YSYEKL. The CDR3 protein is CASSQGGGSYEQYF. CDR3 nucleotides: TGCGCCAGCAGCCAAGGGGGGGGAAGCTACGAGCAGTACTTC.

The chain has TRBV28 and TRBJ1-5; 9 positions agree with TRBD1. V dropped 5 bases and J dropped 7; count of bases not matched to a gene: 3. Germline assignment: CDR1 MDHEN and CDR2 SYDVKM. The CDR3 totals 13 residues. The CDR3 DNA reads TGTGCCAGCAGTGGGACAGGGACCCAGCCCCAGCATTTT. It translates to CASSGTGTQPQHF. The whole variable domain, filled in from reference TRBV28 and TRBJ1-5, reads DVKVTQSSRYLVKRTGEKVFLECVQDMDHENMFWYRQDPGLGLRLIYFSYDVKMKEKGDIPEGYSVSREKKERFSLILESASTNQTSMYLCASSGTGTQPQHFGDGTRLSIL.

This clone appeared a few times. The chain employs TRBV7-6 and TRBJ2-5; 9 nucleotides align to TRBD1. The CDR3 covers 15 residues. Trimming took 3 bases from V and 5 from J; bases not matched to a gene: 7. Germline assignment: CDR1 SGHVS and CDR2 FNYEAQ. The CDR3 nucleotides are TGTGCCAGCAGCTTGAACACCGGACAGGGGGAGACCCAGTACTTC. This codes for CASSLNTGQGETQYF.

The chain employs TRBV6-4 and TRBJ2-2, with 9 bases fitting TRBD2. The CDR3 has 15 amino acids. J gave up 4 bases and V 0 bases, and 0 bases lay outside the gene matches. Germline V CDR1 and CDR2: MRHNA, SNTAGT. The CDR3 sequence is CASSDSSGSTGELFF. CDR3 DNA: TGTGCCAGCAGTGACTCTAGCGGGAGCACCGGGGAGCTGTTTTTT.